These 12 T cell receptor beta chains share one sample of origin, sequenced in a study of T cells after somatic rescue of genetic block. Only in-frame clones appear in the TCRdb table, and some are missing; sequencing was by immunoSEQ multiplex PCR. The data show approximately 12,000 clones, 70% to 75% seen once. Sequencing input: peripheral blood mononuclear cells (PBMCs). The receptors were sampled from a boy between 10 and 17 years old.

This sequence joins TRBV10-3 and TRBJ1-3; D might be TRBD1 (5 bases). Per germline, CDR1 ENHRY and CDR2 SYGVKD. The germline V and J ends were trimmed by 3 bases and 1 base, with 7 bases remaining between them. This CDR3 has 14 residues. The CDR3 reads CAISDRVSGNTIYF. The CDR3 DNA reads TGTGCCATCAGTGACAGGGTATCTGGAAACACCATATATTTT.

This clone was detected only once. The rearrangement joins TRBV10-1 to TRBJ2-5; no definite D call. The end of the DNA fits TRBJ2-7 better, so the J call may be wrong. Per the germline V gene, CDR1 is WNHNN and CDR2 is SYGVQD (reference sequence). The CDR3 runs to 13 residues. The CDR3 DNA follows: TGCGCCAGCAGTGGGGATCTCGCCTACGAGCAGTACTTC. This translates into CASSGDLAYEQYF.

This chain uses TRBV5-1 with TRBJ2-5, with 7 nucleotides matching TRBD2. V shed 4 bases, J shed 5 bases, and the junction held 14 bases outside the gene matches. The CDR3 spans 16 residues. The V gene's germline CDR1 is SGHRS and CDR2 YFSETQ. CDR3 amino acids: CASSPLGRVSVETQYF. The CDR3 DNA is TGCGCCAGCAGCCCTCTGGGGAGGGTGTCGGTTGAGACCCAGTACTTC. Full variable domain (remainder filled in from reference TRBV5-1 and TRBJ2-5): KAGVTQTPRYLIKTRGQQVTLSCSPISGHRSVSWYQQTPGQGLQFLFEYFSETQRNKGNFPGRFSGRQFSNSRSEMNVSTLELGDSALYLCASSPLGRVSVETQYFGPGTRLLVL.

CDR3 loop: CASSRLFGYEQYF. CDR3 nucleotide sequence: TGTGCCAGCAGCCGGCTTTTTGGCTACGAGCAGTACTTC. J is TRBJ2-7 and V is TRBV14; D is undetermined. V dropped 4 bases and J dropped 3 bases, with 10 bases sitting between them. Per the germline V gene, CDR1 is SGHDN and CDR2 is FVKESK. The CDR3 consists of 13 residues.

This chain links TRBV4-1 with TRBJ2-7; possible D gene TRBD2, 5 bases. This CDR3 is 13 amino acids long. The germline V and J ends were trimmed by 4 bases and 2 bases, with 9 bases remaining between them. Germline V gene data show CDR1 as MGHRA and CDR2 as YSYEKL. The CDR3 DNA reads TGCGCCAGCAGCCGCGGACTGCCCTACGAGCAGTACTTC. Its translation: CASSRGLPYEQYF.

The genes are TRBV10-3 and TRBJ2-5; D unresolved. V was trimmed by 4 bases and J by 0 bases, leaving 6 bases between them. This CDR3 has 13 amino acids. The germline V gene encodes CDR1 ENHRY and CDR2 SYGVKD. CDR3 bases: TGTGCCATCAGTGTCCGGAACCAAGAGACCCAGTACTTC. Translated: CAISVRNQETQYF.

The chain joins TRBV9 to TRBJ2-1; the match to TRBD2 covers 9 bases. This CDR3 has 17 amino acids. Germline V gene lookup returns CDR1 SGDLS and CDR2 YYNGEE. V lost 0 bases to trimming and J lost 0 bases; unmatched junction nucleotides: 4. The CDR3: CASSVASGVSSYNEQFF. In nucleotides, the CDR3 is TGTGCCAGCAGCGTAGCTAGCGGGGTAAGCTCCTACAATGAGCAGTTCTTC.

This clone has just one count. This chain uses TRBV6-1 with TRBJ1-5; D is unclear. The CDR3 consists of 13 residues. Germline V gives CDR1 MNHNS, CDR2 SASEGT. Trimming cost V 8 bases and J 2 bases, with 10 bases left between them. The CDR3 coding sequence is TGTGCCAGCCATACGAGGGGCAATCAGCCCCAGCATTTT. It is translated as CASHTRGNQPQHF.

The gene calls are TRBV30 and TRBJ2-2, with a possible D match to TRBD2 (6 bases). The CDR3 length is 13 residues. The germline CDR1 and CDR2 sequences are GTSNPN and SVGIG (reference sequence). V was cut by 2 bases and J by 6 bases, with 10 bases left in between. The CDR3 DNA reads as TGTGCCTGGAGTTTCGGAGGGGCCGGGGAGCTGTTTTTT. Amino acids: CAWSFGGAGELFF. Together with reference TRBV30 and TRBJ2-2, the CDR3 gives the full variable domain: SQTIHQWPATLVQPVGSPLSLECTVEGTSNPNLYWYRQAAGRGLQLLFYSVGIGQISSEVPQNLSASRPQDRQFILSSKKLLLSDSGFYLCAWSFGGAGELFFGEGSRLTVL.

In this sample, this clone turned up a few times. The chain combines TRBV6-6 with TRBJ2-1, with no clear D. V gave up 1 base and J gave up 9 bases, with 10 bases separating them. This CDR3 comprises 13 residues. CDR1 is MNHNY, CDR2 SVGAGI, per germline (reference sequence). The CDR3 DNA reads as TGTGCCAGCAGTTACTGGGCTAGTCGTGAGCAGTTCTTC. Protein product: CASSYWASREQFF.

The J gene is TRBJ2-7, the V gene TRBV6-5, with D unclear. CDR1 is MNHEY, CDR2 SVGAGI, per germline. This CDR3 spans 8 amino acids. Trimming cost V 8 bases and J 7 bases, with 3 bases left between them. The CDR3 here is CASLEQYF. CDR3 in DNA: TGTGCCAGCCTGGAGCAGTACTTC.

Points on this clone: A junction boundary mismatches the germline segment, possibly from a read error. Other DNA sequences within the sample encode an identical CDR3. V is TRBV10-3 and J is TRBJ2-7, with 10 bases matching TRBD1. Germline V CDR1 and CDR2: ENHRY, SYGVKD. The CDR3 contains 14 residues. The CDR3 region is CAIRGPGQGYEQYF. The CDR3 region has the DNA TGCGCCATCAGAGGGCCGGGACAGGGGTACGAGCAGTACTTC.